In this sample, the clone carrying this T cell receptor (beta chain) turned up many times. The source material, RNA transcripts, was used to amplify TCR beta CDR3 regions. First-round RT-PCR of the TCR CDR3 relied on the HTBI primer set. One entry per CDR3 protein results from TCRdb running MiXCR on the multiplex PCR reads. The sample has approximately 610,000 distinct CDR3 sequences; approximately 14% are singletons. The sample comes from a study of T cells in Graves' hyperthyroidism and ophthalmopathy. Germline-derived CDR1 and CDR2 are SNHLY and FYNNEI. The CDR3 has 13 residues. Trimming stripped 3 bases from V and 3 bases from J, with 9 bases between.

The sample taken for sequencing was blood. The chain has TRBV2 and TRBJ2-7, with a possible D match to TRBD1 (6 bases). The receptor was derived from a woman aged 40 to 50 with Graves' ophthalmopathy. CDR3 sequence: CASSEAGDYEQYF. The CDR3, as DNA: TGTGCCAGCAGTGAGGCAGGGGACTACGAGCAGTACTTC.